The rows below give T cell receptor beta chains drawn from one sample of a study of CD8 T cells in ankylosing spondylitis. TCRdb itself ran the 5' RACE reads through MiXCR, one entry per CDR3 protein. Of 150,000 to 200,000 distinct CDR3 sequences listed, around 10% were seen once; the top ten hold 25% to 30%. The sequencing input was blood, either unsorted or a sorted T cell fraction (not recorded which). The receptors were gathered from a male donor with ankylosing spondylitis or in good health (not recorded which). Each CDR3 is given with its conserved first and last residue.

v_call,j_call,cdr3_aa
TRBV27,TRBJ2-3,CASSFEASSDTQYF
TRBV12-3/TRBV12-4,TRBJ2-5,CASRSSAETQYF
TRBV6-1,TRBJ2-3,CASIWDRDTDTQYF
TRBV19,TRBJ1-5,CAAGTDEGQPQHF
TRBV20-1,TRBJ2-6,CSASKTGTPGANVLTF
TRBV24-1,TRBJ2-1,CATEHGGSIYNEQFF
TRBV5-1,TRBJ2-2,CASSLDDGGQGTGELFF
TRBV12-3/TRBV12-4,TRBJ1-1,CASSLAARNTEAFF
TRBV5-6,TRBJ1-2,CASSSGAPYYGYTF
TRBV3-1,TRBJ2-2,CASSLQRLNTGELFF
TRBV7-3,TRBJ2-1,CASSLTTGTSGRAMNEQFF
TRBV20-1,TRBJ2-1,CSASSRTSVSNEQFF
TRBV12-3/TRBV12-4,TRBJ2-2,CASSYRGNTGELFF
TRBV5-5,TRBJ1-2,CASSTGQLYGYTF
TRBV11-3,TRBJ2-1,CASSFNEDSGQFF
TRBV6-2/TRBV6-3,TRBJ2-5,CASSSPPRTSGGFRRATQYF
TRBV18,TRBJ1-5,CASSLWTDGQPQHF
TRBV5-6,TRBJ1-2,CASSLGFLTGVGGYTF
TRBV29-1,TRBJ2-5,CSVEDQEVQYF
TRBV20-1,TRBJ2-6,CSATPFPGANVLTF
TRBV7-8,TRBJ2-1,CASSWTGRGEQFF
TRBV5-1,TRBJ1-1,CASSLGGHRMNTEAFF
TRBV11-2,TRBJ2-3,CASSLELATRTDTQYF
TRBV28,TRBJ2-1,CASGRRGSYNEQFF
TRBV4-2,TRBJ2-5,CASGPGGETQYF
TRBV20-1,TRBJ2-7,CSARGQAYEQYF
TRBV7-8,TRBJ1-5,CASSLGGWAADSNQPQHF